This is a list of T cell receptor beta chains from one sample in a study of T-cell memory formation after mild COVID-19. TCRdb passed the 5' RACE reads through MiXCR, listing each CDR3 protein once. The sample lists about 350,000 distinct CDR3 sequences, approximately 13% occurring once. Input material: PBMCs or a T cell subset sorted from them (not recorded which). The origin of the receptors is a man younger than 35 who had mild COVID-19 (a few samples of this study predate the infection). Cell type and time point are not known. The CDR3 runs from the conserved cysteine through the conserved F or W. Each record gives: CDR3 DNA, CDR3 protein, clone size, J gene, V gene, D gene. The D gene is left open where the match is weak. A row's size may be missing; if present it is once, few, many or a size class.

DNA: TGTGCCAGCAGTTCCCCGGGGACTAGAGCCGGGGAGCTGTTTTTT
CDR3: CASSSPGTRAGELFF
size: NA
J: TRBJ2-2
V: TRBV6-6
D: TRBD2

DNA: TGCGCCAGCAAACCCGGGACAGGGTGGAATGAGCAGTTCTTC
CDR3: CASKPGTGWNEQFF
size: NA
J: TRBJ2-1
V: TRBV5-1
D: TRBD1

DNA: TGCGCCAGCAGTAGACAGGGGGATCGAGATACGCAGTATTTT
CDR3: CASSRQGDRDTQYF
size: few
J: TRBJ2-3
V: TRBV5-1
D: TRBD1

DNA: TGTGCCAGCAGTTTGGCCACCTACAATGAGCAGTTCTTC
CDR3: CASSLATYNEQFF
size: many
J: TRBJ2-1
V: TRBV12-3/TRBV12-4
D: NA

DNA: TGTGCCAGCAGCAGAGGACCGGGACTCAACTCTGGGGCCAACGTCCTGACTTTC
CDR3: CASSRGPGLNSGANVLTF
size: NA
J: TRBJ2-6
V: TRBV7-3
D: NA

DNA: TGTGCCAGCAGCCAAGAGGGACAGGGAAACTATGGCTACACCTTC
CDR3: CASSQEGQGNYGYTF
size: once
J: TRBJ1-2
V: TRBV4-2
D: TRBD1

DNA: TGTGCCAGCAATGGTGGGGATGACTTTTATTCACCCCTCCACTTT
CDR3: CASNGGDDFYSPLHF
size: few
J: TRBJ1-6
V: TRBV7-8
D: NA

DNA: TGTGCCAGCAGTCCAGGGGCGGGACAGGGAAAAAGTCCTGAAGCTTTCTTT
CDR3: CASSPGAGQGKSPEAFF
size: many
J: TRBJ1-1
V: TRBV28
D: TRBD1

DNA: TGTGCCACCAGTGACAGGGACGGAGGGAAAGAGACCCAGTACTTC
CDR3: CATSDRDGGKETQYF
size: few
J: TRBJ2-5
V: TRBV24-1
D: NA

DNA: TGTGCCAGCAGCCATACCCCCCACGAGCAGTACTTC
CDR3: CASSHTPHEQYF
size: NA
J: TRBJ2-7
V: TRBV6-6
D: NA

DNA: TGTGCCAGCAGCTTCCCTCTACTAGCGGGAGGGAGTAATGAGCAGTTCTTC
CDR3: CASSFPLLAGGSNEQFF
size: NA
J: TRBJ2-1
V: TRBV5-6
D: TRBD2

DNA: TGCAGTGCTTATCCGGGCCGACAAGAGACCCAGTACTTC
CDR3: CSAYPGRQETQYF
size: few
J: TRBJ2-5
V: TRBV20-1
D: NA

DNA: TGCAGCGTTCGGCAATCCACAGATACGCAGTATTTT
CDR3: CSVRQSTDTQYF
size: NA
J: TRBJ2-3
V: TRBV29-1
D: NA

DNA: TGCAGTGCTAGAGATTTTTCAGATACGCAGTATTTT
CDR3: CSARDFSDTQYF
size: few
J: TRBJ2-3
V: TRBV20-1
D: NA

DNA: TGTGCCAGCAGTCGACAGGGGGCGGGAAATGAGCAGTTCTTC
CDR3: CASSRQGAGNEQFF
size: many
J: TRBJ2-1
V: TRBV6-2/TRBV6-3
D: TRBD1

DNA: TGTGCCAGTAGTCCAGGACAGGGGACTGGCTATGGCTACACCTTC
CDR3: CASSPGQGTGYGYTF
size: NA
J: TRBJ1-2
V: TRBV19
D: TRBD1

DNA: TGTGCCAGCAGGAACCGATTCGGGGTTGGGACTGAAGCTTTCTTT
CDR3: CASRNRFGVGTEAFF
size: NA
J: TRBJ1-1
V: TRBV12-3/TRBV12-4
D: NA

DNA: TGTGCCAGCCGTAGACAGGCCAACACTGAAGCTTTCTTT
CDR3: CASRRQANTEAFF
size: NA
J: TRBJ1-1
V: TRBV6-5
D: NA

DNA: TGTGCCAGCAGCTTGGCACGGGGTTTCCAGAATGAAAAACTGTTTTTT
CDR3: CASSLARGFQNEKLFF
size: NA
J: TRBJ1-4
V: TRBV5-6
D: NA

DNA: TGTGCCAGCAGCTACAGGGGAACGGGAGCTTTCTTT
CDR3: CASSYRGTGAFF
size: NA
J: TRBJ1-1
V: TRBV7-2
D: TRBD1

DNA: TGTGCCAGCAGCTGGAGCGGAATAGGGAACATTCAGTACTTC
CDR3: CASSWSGIGNIQYF
size: few
J: TRBJ2-4
V: TRBV5-5
D: NA

DNA: TGTGCCATCAGTGAGTCCCCTGACTATGGCTACACCTTC
CDR3: CAISESPDYGYTF
size: few
J: TRBJ1-2
V: TRBV10-3
D: NA

DNA: TGCGCCAGCAGCTTGACCGACGCGAACACCGGGGAGCTGTTTTTT
CDR3: CASSLTDANTGELFF
size: few
J: TRBJ2-2
V: TRBV5-1
D: NA

DNA: TGTGCCAGCAGCCGGGGGACAGGGAACACTGAAGCTTTCTTT
CDR3: CASSRGTGNTEAFF
size: few
J: TRBJ1-1
V: TRBV4-2
D: TRBD1

DNA: TGTGCCAGCAGTTTATCTAAGTGGAATGAAGCTTTCTTT
CDR3: CASSLSKWNEAFF
size: NA
J: TRBJ1-1
V: TRBV27
D: NA

DNA: TGTGCCAGCAGCTTTCTCCCAGGGGAGAACACTGAAGCTTTCTTT
CDR3: CASSFLPGENTEAFF
size: NA
J: TRBJ1-1
V: TRBV7-2
D: NA

DNA: TGTGCCAGCAGCCCCACCACCGCGGACATGTCCTACGAGCAGTACTTC
CDR3: CASSPTTADMSYEQYF
size: NA
J: TRBJ2-7
V: TRBV11-2
D: NA

DNA: TGCAGCGTGGGGACAGGGCCACTCTCTGGGGCCAACGTCCTGACTTTC
CDR3: CSVGTGPLSGANVLTF
size: many
J: TRBJ2-6
V: TRBV29-1
D: TRBD1

DNA: TGCAGTGCCATCACAGATACGCAGTATTTT
CDR3: CSAITDTQYF
size: many
J: TRBJ2-3
V: TRBV20-1
D: NA

DNA: TGTGCCAGCAGTTACAGGGGGTATGACTATGGCTACACCTTC
CDR3: CASSYRGYDYGYTF
size: NA
J: TRBJ1-2
V: TRBV6-6
D: NA

DNA: TGTGCCAGCAGTTGGGGGTTCGATGAGCAGTTCTTC
CDR3: CASSWGFDEQFF
size: NA
J: TRBJ2-1
V: TRBV6-5
D: NA

DNA: TGTGCCAGCAGCTTAGAGTCTACGGTGAGGGGGCGAGGAGCTTTCTTT
CDR3: CASSLESTVRGRGAFF
size: few
J: TRBJ1-1
V: TRBV7-6
D: TRBD1

DNA: TGTGCCATCAGAGACCCGACAGGGGGCCTCGGCGGGGAGCTGTTTTTT
CDR3: CAIRDPTGGLGGELFF
size: few
J: TRBJ2-2
V: TRBV10-3
D: TRBD1

DNA: TGTGCCAGCAGCTCATGGCGACTAGCGGGGGGCAATGAGCAGTTCTTC
CDR3: CASSSWRLAGGNEQFF
size: many
J: TRBJ2-1
V: TRBV7-2
D: TRBD2

DNA: TGTGCCAGCAGACACTCTTCCGGGGAGCTGTTTTTT
CDR3: CASRHSSGELFF
size: few
J: TRBJ2-2
V: TRBV3-1
D: NA

DNA: TGCGCCAGCAGCCAAGTTTATACTAGCACAGATACGCAGTATTTT
CDR3: CASSQVYTSTDTQYF
size: many
J: TRBJ2-3
V: TRBV4-1
D: NA